These 18 T cell receptor beta chains share one sample of origin, sequenced in a study of blood T cell repertoires in COVID-19. Profiling relied on immunoSEQ multiplex PCR, and the TCRdb table lists in-frame clones only, not all of them. The sample records around 60,000 clones, 85% to 90% being singletons. The sequencing input was peripheral blood. These receptors originate from a woman aged 55-69 years with COVID-19, enrolled during active disease.

This clone was observed a single time. V usage is TRBV7-9 and J usage is TRBJ1-2; D is uncertain. Germline CDR1 is SEHNR and CDR2 is FQNEAQ (reference sequence). This CDR3 region has 12 residues. Trimming shortened V by 3 bases and J by 6 bases, and 8 bases separated the two germline ends. The CDR3 nucleotides read TGTGCCAGCAGCTTCAATCGGGATGGCTACACCTTC. Protein: CASSFNRDGYTF.

This chain links TRBV28 with TRBJ1-5; tentative D call: TRBD1 (6 bases). Germline CDR1 MDHEN, CDR2 SYDVKM. The CDR3 is 13 residues long. The V end was cut by 5 bases, the J end by 4 bases, with 9 bases between. The CDR3 is CASSGGGNQPQHF. The CDR3 DNA reads as TGTGCCAGCAGTGGGGGCGGAAATCAGCCCCAGCATTTT.

The V gene is TRBV30, the J gene TRBJ2-5; a possible D gene is TRBD2 (5 bases). The ends were cut back, 7 bases at V and 0 bases at J, with 18 bases in the middle. CDR1 is GTSNPN, CDR2 SVGIG, per germline (reference sequence). The CDR3 runs to 15 residues. DNA of the CDR3: TGTGCCTCCGAAGGCTGGGCGGGCTACCAAGAGACCCAGTACTTC. Its protein product is CASEGWAGYQETQYF.

V is TRBV18 and J is TRBJ2-7; 9 bases are a match to TRBD2. V lost 6 bases, J lost 0 bases, and 9 bases stayed unmatched. The germline CDR1 and CDR2 sequences are KGHSH and LQKENI. The CDR3 sequence is 16 residues long. CDR3 bases: TGTGCCAGCTCCCCCCAAGCGGGAGGCCCCTCCTACGAGCAGTACTTC. It codes for CASSPQAGGPSYEQYF.

The gene calls are TRBV30 and TRBJ2-3, with a possible D match to TRBD2 (6 bases). Per germline, CDR1 GTSNPN and CDR2 SVGIG (reference sequence). This CDR3 region has 15 residues. Trimming shortened V by 0 bases and J by 3 bases, and 13 bases separated the two germline ends. The CDR3 DNA reads as TGTGCCTGGAGTGTATCTCCGGGGGAAACAGATACGCAGTATTTT. This gives the protein CAWSVSPGETDTQYF.

The rearrangement uses TRBV15 and TRBJ2-7; 7 bases map to TRBD2. Germline V gives CDR1 LNHNV, CDR2 YYDKDF (reference sequence). V dropped 1 base and J dropped 6; count of bases not matched to a gene: 6. The CDR3 extends over 14 amino acids. The DNA for the CDR3 is TGTGCCACCAGCAGAGGCGGGAGTAGCGTCGAGCAGTACTTC. This codes for CATSRGGSSVEQYF.

The rearrangement joins TRBV2 to TRBJ1-5; 9 positions match TRBD1. The CDR3 is made up of 16 amino acids. In germline, CDR1 is SNHLY, CDR2 FYNNEI. The V gene end was trimmed by 6 bases and the J gene end by 4 bases; junction bases not matched to a gene: 10. The DNA for the CDR3 is TGTGCCAGCAGGGGGGACAGGGCTGTCTTAAATCAGCCCCAGCATTTT. Amino acids: CASRGDRAVLNQPQHF.

The chain uses TRBV14 and TRBJ2-7; the match to TRBD2 covers 13 bases. The CDR3 extends over 17 amino acids. The V gene's germline CDR1 is SGHDN and CDR2 FVKESK. The J segment lost 5 bases and the V segment lost 3 bases, leaving 10 bases of the junction unmatched. The CDR3 DNA follows: TGTGCCAGCAGCCACCATCTAGGCGGGACTAGCGGGAACGAGCAGTACTTC. It is translated as CASSHHLGGTSGNEQYF.

The chain employs TRBV9 and TRBJ2-5; 12 bases map to TRBD2. The CDR3 has 16 residues. V shed 3 bases and J 2 bases; nucleotides not matched to a gene: 5. Germline V gene lookup returns CDR1 SGDLS and CDR2 YYNGEE. The CDR3 coding sequence is TGTGCCAGCAGCGCACCGGGACTAGCGGGTCAAGAGACCCAGTACTTC. Protein: CASSAPGLAGQETQYF.

The J gene is TRBJ2-1, the V gene TRBV3-1 (or the pseudogene TRBV3-2), with TRBD2 matching over 7 bases. The germline V gene encodes CDR1 LGHDT and CDR2 YNNKEL (reference sequence). Trimming cost V 4 bases and J 10 bases; bases outside gene matches: 4. The CDR3 length is 12 residues. The CDR3 loop is CASSLAGAEQFF. The CDR3 DNA sequence: TGTGCCAGCAGCCTTGCGGGAGCCGAGCAGTTCTTC.

The genes are TRBV6-5 and TRBJ1-1; D might be TRBD1 (5 bases). Trimming cost V 2 bases and J 7 bases, with 11 bases left between them. Germline V gene data show CDR1 as MNHEY and CDR2 as SVGAGI. The CDR3 contains 13 residues. Written as DNA, the CDR3 is TGTGCCAGCAGTTACGTACGCGGGGGTGAAGCTTTCTTT. Amino acid sequence: CASSYVRGGEAFF.

V usage is TRBV10-3 and J usage is TRBJ1-2; a possible D gene is TRBD1 (6 bases). V was clipped by 4 bases and J by 1 base, with 16 bases between them. The CDR3 runs 16 residues. Germline V gives CDR1 ENHRY, CDR2 SYGVKD. In DNA, the CDR3 is TGTGCCATCAGTGGCGTGGGGGGGGCTGATAACTATGGCTACACCTTC. Translated, it gives CAISGVGGADNYGYTF.

The genes are TRBV3-1 (or the pseudogene TRBV3-2) and TRBJ2-5, with TRBD2 matching 8 bases. Trimming removed 1 base from V and 5 bases from J; junction bases left unmatched: 9. CDR3 size: 16 residues. Germline V lookup: CDR1 LGHDT, CDR2 YNNKEL (reference sequence). CDR3 region: CASSQGAGVSRETQYF. CDR3 DNA: TGTGCCAGCAGCCAAGGAGCGGGAGTGTCTCGGGAGACCCAGTACTTC.

This clone was detected once. CDR3 DNA sequence: TGTGCCAGTAGTTTATCTCGAGGGAGCACCTACAATGAGCAGTTCTTC. This encodes CASSLSRGSTYNEQFF. V gene TRBV19 combines with J gene TRBJ2-1, with D possibly being TRBD2 (5 bases). The CDR3 sequence is 16 residues long. Looked up from germline, CDR1 is LNHDA and CDR2 is SQIVND (reference sequence). Trimming took off 5 bases at V and 2 bases at J, with 16 bases between the two ends.

The rearrangement links TRBV18 to TRBJ2-3; 7 bases line up with TRBD2. The V gene's germline CDR1 is KGHSH and CDR2 LQKENI. With 2 bases clipped from V and 4 bases from J, the junction kept 3 bases outside the gene matches. This CDR3 spans 14 amino acids. The CDR3 loop is CASSPKRDPDTQYF. For the CDR3, the DNA is TGTGCCAGCTCACCAAAGCGGGACCCAGATACGCAGTATTTT.

The genes are TRBV5-8 and TRBJ2-4, with D possibly TRBD1 on 6 matching bases. The CDR3 length is 15 residues. Germline CDR1 is SGHTS and CDR2 is YDEGEE. The V gene lost 3 bases and the J gene lost 2 bases, with 12 bases spanning the gap. The CDR3 reads CASSSSDRSKNIQYF. CDR3 DNA sequence: TGTGCCAGCAGCTCCTCCGACAGGTCCAAAAACATTCAGTACTTC.

The chain uses TRBV7-9 and TRBJ2-2, with TRBD1 as a possible D gene (5 bases). The length of the CDR3 is 15 residues. V gave up 1 base and J gave up 3 bases, with 9 bases separating them. Germline CDR1 SEHNR, CDR2 FQNEAQ (reference sequence). CDR3 DNA: TGTGCCAGCAGCTTAGGGGGCCCGGACACCGGGGAGCTGTTTTTT. This translates into CASSLGGPDTGELFF.

The chain employs TRBV24-1 and TRBJ2-1, with 8 bases identical to TRBD1. Germline V gives CDR1 KGHDR, CDR2 SFDVKD. The CDR3 consists of 16 residues. V lost 5 bases and J lost 6; bases outside the gene matches: 11. The DNA for the CDR3 is TGTGCCACCAGTGCCCGGGGACAGGCCTTCGGCAATGAGCAGTTCTTC. Its translation is CATSARGQAFGNEQFF.